This passage covers 14 T cell receptor beta chains from one sample sequenced in a study of human T cells and chemical hapten exposure. Time point here: patch test 2, 6 weeks after DPC sensitization. Described treatment: therapeutic diphenylcyclopropenone sensitization with weekly scalp DPC. TCRdb re-called the RACE reads through MiXCR, storing one row per CDR3 protein. The data hold approximately 89,000 distinct CDR3 sequences, with less than 8.5% observed a single time. Sequences were derived from whole blood, sampled in connection with sensitization to the hapten diphenylcyclopropenone (DPC). These receptor sequences come from a woman in her thirties with alopecia areata. Some clones in this sample may be carry-over from other donors' samples.

This clonotype was seen ten or more times. V gene TRBV20-1 combines with J gene TRBJ2-7; D perhaps matches TRBD1 (5 bases). Per the germline V gene, CDR1 is DFQATT and CDR2 is SNEGSKA (reference sequence). V was trimmed by 6 bases and J by 2 bases, leaving 11 bases between them. CDR3 size: 12 residues. Here the CDR3 DNA reads TGCAGTGCGTCGACAGATACCTACGAGCAGTACTTC. This gives the protein CSASTDTYEQYF.

The V gene is TRBV5-1, the J gene TRBJ1-4; D is unclear. The CDR3 has 15 amino acids. The germline V gene has CDR1 SGHRS and CDR2 YFSETQ. Trimming took 0 bases from V and 0 from J, leaving 6 bases between them. The CDR3 spells CASSLGPTTNEKLFF. In DNA, the CDR3 is TGCGCCAGCAGCTTGGGTCCTACAACTAATGAAAAACTGTTTTTT.

This clonotype was counted at least ten times. V usage is TRBV7-9 and J usage is TRBJ1-5; D may be TRBD1 (6 bases). This CDR3 has 13 residues. The V end lost 1 base, the J end lost 7 bases, and 8 bases lay between the germline ends. The germline gives CDR1 SEHNR, CDR2 FQNEAQ (reference sequence). CDR3 nucleotides: TGTGCCAGCAGCTTAGACAGGGTACAGCCCCAGCATTTT. Amino acid sequence: CASSLDRVQPQHF.

This clonotype showed up many times. The V gene is TRBV20-1, the J gene TRBJ1-1, with D possibly TRBD1 on 6 matching bases. V was shortened by 4 bases and J by 6 bases, with 15 bases between the two germline ends. CDR1 is DFQATT and CDR2 is SNEGSKA in the germline V gene (reference sequence). This CDR3 contains 13 residues. CDR3 DNA sequence: TGCAGTGCTACCCACCTTGACAGGCCTGAAGCTTTCTTT. Translating it yields CSATHLDRPEAFF.

This clonotype was seen a handful of times. This chain joins TRBV20-1 and TRBJ1-2, with D unresolved. Germline V lookup: CDR1 DFQATT, CDR2 SNEGSKA (reference sequence). Trimming took off 4 bases at V and 4 bases at J, with 16 bases between the two ends. This CDR3 contains 14 residues. Here the CDR3 DNA reads TGCAGTGCTACTCTCCGAACCCCACTCTATGGCTACACCTTC. It yields the protein CSATLRTPLYGYTF.

At least ten counts were recorded for this clonotype. This sequence joins TRBV14 and TRBJ2-1; D possibly uses TRBD1 or TRBD2 (6 bases each). This CDR3 has 16 residues. Trimming shortened V by 0 bases and J by 2 bases, and 11 bases separated the two germline ends. Per germline, CDR1 SGHDN and CDR2 FVKESK. The CDR3 region is CASSQDEGGPYNEQFF. CDR3 nucleotides: TGTGCCAGCAGCCAAGATGAGGGGGGACCCTACAATGAGCAGTTCTTC.

Ten or more counts support this clonotype. The rearrangement links TRBV12-3 or TRBV12-4 to TRBJ2-5; D remains ambiguous. The CDR3 sequence is 13 residues long. The V end was cut by 6 bases, the J end by 7 bases, with 15 bases between. The CDR3 DNA reads TGTGCCAGCAGCCCCCTGGGGTACGGGACCCAGTACTTC. Protein: CASSPLGYGTQYF.

This clonotype appeared a few times. The CDR3 nucleotides read TGCAGCGTGGGGGCCAGGGAGAGGGGCTACACCTTC. This translates into CSVGARERGYTF. V usage is TRBV29-1 and J usage is TRBJ1-2, with TRBD1 as a possible D gene (6 bases). Germline V CDR1 and CDR2: SQVTM, ANQGSEA. V was pared by 6 bases and J by 8 bases, with 16 bases between. CDR3 size: 12 residues.

This clonotype was picked up many times. This chain links TRBV20-1 with TRBJ1-5; D is uncertain. The CDR3 covers 12 residues. CDR1 is DFQATT and CDR2 is SNEGSKA in the germline V gene (reference sequence). Trimming left V 6 bases short and J 7 bases short, with 13 bases between. CDR3 DNA sequence: TGCAGTGCCCAAGAACAGAGCCAGCCCCAGCATTTT. It yields the protein CSAQEQSQPQHF.

There are many counts of this clonotype. V is TRBV7-9 and J is TRBJ2-3; D is perhaps TRBD2 (6 bases). This CDR3 contains 16 residues. The V gene lost 5 bases and the J gene lost 2 bases, with 17 bases spanning the gap. Germline CDR1 is SEHNR and CDR2 is FQNEAQ (reference sequence). The CDR3 sequence: CASSQWPGLYTDTQYF. The CDR3 DNA is TGTGCCAGCAGCCAATGGCCGGGACTGTACACAGATACGCAGTATTTT.

Ten or more counts support this clonotype. The chain is built from TRBV4-2 and TRBJ2-1; 9 nucleotides match TRBD2. V lost 1 base, J lost 0 bases, and 4 bases stayed unmatched. CDR1 is LGHNA and CDR2 is YNFKEQ in the germline V gene. The CDR3 totals 17 residues. The CDR3 loop reads CASSQASGASSYNEQFF. The CDR3 DNA is TGTGCCAGCAGCCAAGCTAGCGGGGCGAGCTCCTACAATGAGCAGTTCTTC.

V usage is TRBV12-3 or TRBV12-4 and J usage is TRBJ1-2; D gene uncertain. The V end lost 4 bases, the J end lost 6 bases, and 12 bases lay between the germline ends. This CDR3 region has 13 residues. This chain's CDR3 is CASSWDGDHGYTF. In DNA form, the CDR3 reads TGTGCCAGCAGTTGGGATGGTGACCATGGCTACACCTTC.

This clonotype was seen at least ten times. This chain links TRBV6-1 with TRBJ1-1; TRBD1 is a possible D gene (5 bases). Germline lookup yields CDR1 MNHNS and CDR2 SASEGT. Trimming shortened V by 1 base and J by 1 base, and 16 bases separated the two germline ends. This CDR3 is 17 amino acids long. This CDR3 is CASSEVSAYRTNTEAFF. CDR3 sequence (DNA): TGTGCCAGCAGTGAAGTTTCTGCGTACAGGACGAACACTGAAGCTTTCTTT.

The chain links TRBV18 to TRBJ1-2; 7 bases are shared with TRBD1. The CDR3 totals 13 residues. With 5 bases clipped from V and 1 base from J, the junction kept 1 base outside the gene matches. Germline CDR1 KGHSH, CDR2 LQKENI. As DNA, the CDR3 is TGTGCCAGCTCATGGGACAGTAACTATGGCTACACCTTC. As protein: CASSWDSNYGYTF.